This T cell receptor beta chain was sequenced in a study of a mutant IDH1 vaccine in newly diagnosed glioma. Germline V CDR1 and CDR2: SQVTM, ANQGSEA. V lost 7 bases, J lost 7 bases, and 20 bases lay in between. The CDR3 extends over 13 amino acids. Remarks on this clone: Its antigen remains unidentified.

TCRdb's copy holds only in-frame clones and misses some; the assay was immunoSEQ multiplex PCR. The sample contains fewer than 35,000 clones, approximately 84% of which appear only once. Time point meaning: week 47, end of study. Vaccination comprised doses that each held 300 ug of mutant IDH1 20-mer peptide, plus topical imiquimod. The sequences come from PBMCs, collected from a glioma patient whose treatment included an IDH1 peptide vaccine. The J gene is TRBJ2-7, the V gene TRBV29-1, with D perhaps TRBD1 (6 bases). The source of this sequence is a man in his thirties or forties with glioma. Written as DNA, the CDR3 is TGCAGCGCTGCAGGGGAGTCCGCTTGGGAGCAGTACTTC. As protein: CSAAGESAWEQYF.